What follows are 25 T cell receptor beta chains derived from one specimen sequenced in a study of T cells in Graves' hyperthyroidism and ophthalmopathy. What was amplified from RNA transcripts were TCR beta CDR3 regions. TCR CDR3 regions were first amplified by RT-PCR with HTBI primers. Using its own MiXCR run on the multiplex PCR reads, TCRdb lists one record per CDR3 protein. The table shows hundreds of thousands of distinct CDR3 sequences, with about 45% occurring only once. Sequences were obtained from peripheral blood or thyroid tissue (not recorded which). Receptor source: an adult man with Graves' disease, either hyperthyroidism or ophthalmopathy (not recorded which).

The chain links TRBV15 to TRBJ2-5; tentative D call: TRBD2 (5 bases). CDR3 length equals 13 residues. V was cut by 6 bases and J by 4 bases, with 12 bases left in between. Germline-derived CDR1 and CDR2 are LNHNV and YYDKDF (reference sequence). DNA of the CDR3: TGTGCCACCAGAGGTTGGGCGGGAGAGACCCAGTACTTC. This encodes CATRGWAGETQYF.

This chain joins TRBV5-1 and TRBJ1-1; D might be TRBD1 (5 bases). Germline V gene sequence: CDR1 SGHRS, CDR2 YFSETQ. V dropped 0 bases and J dropped 4 bases, with 13 bases sitting between them. This CDR3 contains 15 residues. CDR3 sequence reads: CASSLVAGRGTEAFF. DNA of the CDR3: TGCGCCAGCAGCTTGGTGGCAGGGAGGGGCACTGAAGCTTTCTTT. The variable domain in full, completed from reference TRBV5-1 and TRBJ1-1, reads KAGVTQTPRYLIKTRGQQVTLSCSPISGHRSVSWYQQTPGQGLQFLFEYFSETQRNKGNFPGRFSGRQFSNSRSEMNVSTLELGDSALYLCASSLVAGRGTEAFFGQGTRLTVV.

The count of this clonotype is one. J is TRBJ1-2 and V is TRBV20-1, with D maybe TRBD1 (5 bases). Trimming left V 3 bases short and J 8 bases short, with 13 bases between. The CDR3 consists of 12 residues. Per the germline V gene, CDR1 is DFQATT and CDR2 is SNEGSKA (reference sequence). The DNA for the CDR3 is TGCAGTGCTAGGGGGGGGGTGGTGGGCTACACCTTC. It encodes CSARGGVVGYTF.

This clonotype was seen only once. Given a much more abundant clone one base away, this may be a read error. This chain links TRBV7-9 with TRBJ2-7, with 7 bases aligning to TRBD1. Germline lookup yields CDR1 SEHNR and CDR2 FQNEAQ (reference sequence). This CDR3 spans 14 amino acids. Here the CDR3 DNA reads TGTGCCACCAGCTCCGGGACAGACCCCTACGAGCAGTACTTC. Translated: CATSSGTDPYEQYF.

This clonotype was counted between two and nine times. CDR3 sequence: CASSLVQGWTEAFF. For the CDR3, the DNA is TGTGCCAGCAGTTTAGTACAGGGGTGGACTGAAGCTTTCTTT. This chain joins TRBV12-3 or TRBV12-4 and TRBJ1-1; 7 bases fit TRBD1. The CDR3 spans 14 residues. Germline trimming cut 1 base from V and 5 bases from J; bases unmatched to any gene: 4.

Regarding this clonotype: A much larger clonotype is one base distant, so this may be a read error. The chain has TRBV6-5 and TRBJ1-1; perhaps TRBD1 as D (6 bases). Trimming pared 5 bases from V and 3 bases from J, leaving 13 bases between. In germline, CDR1 is MNHEY, CDR2 SVGAGI. The CDR3 loop spans 14 amino acids. The CDR3 DNA reads TGTGCCAGCAGTATCGGGACACCGTACACTGAAGCTTTCTTT. Amino acid sequence: CASSIGTPYTEAFF.

This clonotype came up many times. The chain uses TRBV20-1 and TRBJ2-5; TRBD2 matches at 8 bases. The junction had 4 bases not matched to a gene; V was cut back by 0 bases and J by 7 bases. There are 13 residues in the CDR3. Germline CDR1 and CDR2: DFQATT and SNEGSKA (reference sequence). Here the CDR3 DNA reads TGCAGTGCTAGAGAGACTAGCGATGGGACCCAGTACTTC. This translates into CSARETSDGTQYF.

V gene TRBV19 combines with J gene TRBJ2-5; 10 bases match TRBD1. Trimming removed 10 bases from V and 2 bases from J; junction bases left unmatched: 10. There are 15 residues in the CDR3. Germline V lookup: CDR1 LNHDA, CDR2 SQIVND (reference sequence). The CDR3 protein is CATRPDRGLQETQYF. DNA for the CDR3: TGTGCCACTCGCCCGGACAGGGGGTTACAAGAGACCCAGTACTTC. Looking up the rest from reference TRBV19 and TRBJ2-5 gives the full variable domain: DGGITQSPKYLFRKEGQNVTLSCEQNLNHDAMYWYRQDPGQGLRLIYYSQIVNDFQKGDIAEGYSVSREKKESFPLTVTSAQKNPTAFYLCATRPDRGLQETQYFGPGTRLLVL.

About this clonotype: A read error may account for a junction end that differs from germline. The chain employs TRBV7-9 and TRBJ1-1; 7 nucleotides line up with TRBD1. The CDR3 has 13 residues. Germline CDR1 is SEHNR and CDR2 is FQNEAQ (reference sequence). The CDR3, as DNA: TGTGCCAGCAGTTTAGGACAGGTTTTGGGCGCTTTCTTT. Amino acid sequence: CASSLGQVLGAFF.

The rearrangement links TRBV15 to TRBJ1-3, with TRBD1 as a possible D gene (6 bases). The germline gives CDR1 LNHNV, CDR2 YYDKDF (reference sequence). This CDR3 is built from 15 residues. V was trimmed by 4 bases and J by 4 bases, leaving 14 bases between them. The CDR3 sequence: CATSTGTTSGNTIYF. In DNA form, the CDR3 reads TGTGCCACCAGCACCGGGACAACGTCCGGAAACACCATATATTTT. Variable domain in full (rest from reference TRBV15 and TRBJ1-3): DAMVIQNPRYQVTQFGKPVTLSCSQTLNHNVMYWYQQKSSQAPKLLFHYYDKDFNNEADTPDNFQSRRPNTSFCFLDIRSPGLGDTAMYLCATSTGTTSGNTIYFGEGSWLTVV.

Note on this clonotype: This may arise from a read error, as a much more abundant clone is one base away. The chain links TRBV9 to TRBJ2-6, with D unclear. This CDR3 region has 12 residues. Germline V gene lookup returns CDR1 SGDLS and CDR2 YYNGEE. The CDR3 loop is CASSGRTNVPTF. In nucleotides, the CDR3 is TGTGCCAGCAGCGGACGAACCAACGTCCCGACTTTC.

To note about this clonotype: A much more abundant neighbour one base away suggests this may be a read error. The V gene is TRBV7-2, the J gene TRBJ2-7; 8 nucleotides agree with TRBD1. J lost 9 bases, V lost 3 bases, and 7 bases had no gene match. The CDR3 has 13 amino acids. CDR1 and CDR2 from the germline V gene are SGHTA and FQGNSA. The CDR3 spells CASSLGQAGAQYF. Here the CDR3 DNA reads TGTGCCAGCAGCTTGGGACAGGCTGGCGCGCAGTACTTC.

This clonotype has only one observation. The V and J genes are TRBV19 and TRBJ2-7, with D perhaps TRBD2 (5 bases). V was cut by 5 bases and J by 4 bases, with 18 bases left in between. The CDR3 consists of 15 residues. In germline, CDR1 is LNHDA, CDR2 SQIVND (reference sequence). CDR3 coding DNA: TGTGCCAGTAGTGTCGCGACGGGAAGGTGGTACGAGCAGTACTTC. Encoded protein: CASSVATGRWYEQYF.

Only a few counts were recorded for this clonotype. Given a much more abundant clone one base away, this may be a read error. This chain uses TRBV2 with TRBJ2-2; possibly TRBD1 for D (6 bases). This CDR3 spans 14 amino acids. Germline-derived CDR1 and CDR2 are SNHLY and FYNNEI. Between the trimmed V and J ends, which lost 5 bases and 5 bases, there was a span of 12 bases. The CDR3: CASSLDRLTGELFF. In nucleotides, the CDR3 is TGTGCCAGCAGTCTCGACAGGCTTACCGGGGAGCTGTTTTTT.

The gene calls are TRBV7-9 and TRBJ1-4, with 7 bases lining up with TRBD1. Germline loops: CDR1 SEHNR, CDR2 FQNEAQ (reference sequence). The junction had 18 bases not matched to a gene; V was cut back by 9 bases and J by 8 bases. This CDR3 spans 16 amino acids. The CDR3 DNA reads as TGTGCCAGTAGTATACCCGCTTCACAGGGGAGCGAAAAACTGTTTTTT. Amino acid sequence: CASSIPASQGSEKLFF.

A note on this clonotype: This may be a read error, as it is one base from a much larger clone. J is TRBJ1-2 and V is TRBV7-2; D is undetermined. The CDR3 loop spans 13 amino acids. Germline loops: CDR1 SGHTA, CDR2 FQGNSA. V lost 5 bases, J lost 4 bases, and 11 bases lay in between. The CDR3 spells CASSRNPAYGYTF. The DNA for the CDR3 is TGTGCCAGCAGCCGAAACCCTGCCTATGGCTACACCTTC.

The CDR3 DNA is TGTGCCAGCAGTCCCACATTTCTCTGTGGCTACACCTTC. This codes for CASSPTFLCGYTF. V usage is TRBV25-1 and J usage is TRBJ1-2; D gene unclear. CDR1 and CDR2 from the germline V gene are MGHDK and SYGVNS. This CDR3 is 13 amino acids long. V was pared by 5 bases and J by 7 bases, with 14 bases between.

This clonotype came up a few times. The V call is TRBV7-2, the J call TRBJ2-7, with D hard to call. Trimming left V 6 bases short and J 1 base short, with 13 bases between. The CDR3 contains 14 residues. Germline assignment: CDR1 SGHTA and CDR2 FQGNSA. The CDR3 region is CASSTRSGSYEQYF. The CDR3 DNA follows: TGTGCCAGCAGTACCCGTAGTGGTTCCTACGAGCAGTACTTC.

This clonotype was observed many times. The J gene is TRBJ1-5, the V gene TRBV6-6, with D tentatively TRBD1 (5 bases). Looked up from germline, CDR1 is MNHNY and CDR2 is SVGAGI (reference sequence). This CDR3 has 14 residues. The V end was cut by 6 bases, the J end by 1 base, with 10 bases between. CDR3 residues: CASRFRDSNQPQHF. DNA of the CDR3: TGTGCCAGCAGGTTCCGGGACAGCAATCAGCCCCAGCATTTT.

As concerns this clonotype: A much more abundant neighbour one base away suggests this may be a read error. The chain couples TRBV7-3 to TRBJ2-7; no firm D call. From germline, CDR1 is SGHTA and CDR2 FQGTGA. This CDR3 comprises 13 residues. CDR3 bases: TGTGCCAACAGCTTAGGAACGACCTACGAGCAGTACTTC. It is translated as CANSLGTTYEQYF.

This clonotype has a count of ten or more. The J gene is TRBJ1-2, the V gene TRBV29-1; tentatively, D is TRBD1 (6 bases). The CDR3 is 12 residues long. The V gene's germline CDR1 is SQVTM and CDR2 ANQGSEA. Trimming removed 2 bases at V and 7 bases at J, with 11 bases between. The CDR3 DNA reads TGCAGCGTTGAACCACAGGGTGCTGGCTACACCTTC. Residues: CSVEPQGAGYTF.

The chain is built from TRBV29-1 and TRBJ1-2, with 9 nucleotides matching TRBD1. The CDR3 is 15 residues long. The germline CDR1 and CDR2 sequences are SQVTM and ANQGSEA. The J segment lost 3 bases and the V segment lost 2 bases, leaving 7 bases of the junction unmatched. The CDR3 here is CSVEWGQGIYYGYTF. CDR3 DNA sequence: TGCAGCGTTGAATGGGGACAGGGAATATACTATGGCTACACCTTC. Supplemented by reference TRBV29-1 and TRBJ1-2, the full variable domain reads SAVISQKPSRDICQRGTSLTIQCQVDSQVTMMFWYRQQPGQSLTLIATANQGSEATYESGFVIDKFPISRPNLTFSTLTVSNMSPEDSSIYLCSVEWGQGIYYGYTFGSGTRLTVV.

The chain uses TRBV9 and TRBJ1-2, with D unresolved. Trimming took off 4 bases at V and 8 bases at J, with 27 bases between the two ends. This CDR3 comprises 17 residues. Germline CDR1 is SGDLS and CDR2 is YYNGEE. The CDR3 DNA is TGTGCCAGCAGCCATTCGCCCAAAGGGTTTGGCATTTCGGGCTACACCTTC. Translating it yields CASSHSPKGFGISGYTF. The variable domain in full, completed from reference TRBV9 and TRBJ1-2, reads DSGVTQTPKHLITATGQRVTLRCSPRSGDLSVYWYQQSLDQGLQFLIQYYNGEERAKGNILERFSAQQFPDLHSELNLSSLELGDSALYFCASSHSPKGFGISGYTFGSGTRLTVV.

CDR3 protein: CSGGAGSNGYTF. The CDR3 DNA is TGCAGCGGGGGGGCAGGGTCTAATGGCTACACCTTC. This chain uses TRBV29-1 with TRBJ1-2; possible D gene TRBD1, 6 bases. The CDR3 consists of 12 residues. V was pared by 7 bases and J by 6 bases, with 15 bases between. The germline V gene has CDR1 SQVTM and CDR2 ANQGSEA.

This clonotype was seen ten or more times. The gene calls are TRBV25-1 and TRBJ1-4, with D maybe TRBD1 (6 bases). The CDR3 extends over 13 amino acids. Trimming stripped 6 bases from V and 6 bases from J, with 11 bases between. The germline gives CDR1 MGHDK, CDR2 SYGVNS. Written as DNA, the CDR3 is TGTGCCAGCAGGTGGGACACCGATGAAAAACTGTTTTTT. It translates to CASRWDTDEKLFF.